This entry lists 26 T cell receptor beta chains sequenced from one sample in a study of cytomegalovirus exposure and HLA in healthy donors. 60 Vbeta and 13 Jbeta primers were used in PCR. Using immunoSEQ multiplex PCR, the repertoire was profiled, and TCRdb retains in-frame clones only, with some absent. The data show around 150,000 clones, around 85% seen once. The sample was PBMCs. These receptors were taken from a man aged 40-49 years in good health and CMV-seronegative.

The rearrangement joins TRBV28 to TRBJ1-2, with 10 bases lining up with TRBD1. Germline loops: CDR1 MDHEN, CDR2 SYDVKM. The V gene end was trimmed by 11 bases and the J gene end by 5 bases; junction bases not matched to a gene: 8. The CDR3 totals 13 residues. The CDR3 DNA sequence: TGTGCCTTTTCACCGGGACAGGGGTATGGCTACACCTTC. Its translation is CAFSPGQGYGYTF.

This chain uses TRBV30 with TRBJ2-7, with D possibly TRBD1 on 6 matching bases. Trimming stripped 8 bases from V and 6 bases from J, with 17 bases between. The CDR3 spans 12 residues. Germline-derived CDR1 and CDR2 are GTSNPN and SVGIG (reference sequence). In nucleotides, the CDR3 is TGTGCCCTATCCGGGACACCGCCCGAGCAGTACTTC. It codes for CALSGTPPEQYF.

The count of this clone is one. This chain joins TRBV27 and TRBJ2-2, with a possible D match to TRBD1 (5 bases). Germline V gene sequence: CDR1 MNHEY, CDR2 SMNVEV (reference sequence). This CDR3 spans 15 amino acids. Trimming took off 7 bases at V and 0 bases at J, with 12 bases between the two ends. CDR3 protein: CASNPTVPNTGELFF. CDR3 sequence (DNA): TGTGCCAGCAATCCGACAGTCCCGAACACCGGGGAGCTGTTTTTT.

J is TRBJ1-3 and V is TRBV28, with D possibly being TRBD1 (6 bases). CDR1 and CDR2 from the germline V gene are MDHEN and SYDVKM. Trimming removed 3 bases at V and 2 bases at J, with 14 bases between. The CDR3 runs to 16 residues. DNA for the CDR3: TGTGCCAGCAGTTTTGACATGGGACACACTGGAAACACCATATATTTT. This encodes CASSFDMGHTGNTIYF.

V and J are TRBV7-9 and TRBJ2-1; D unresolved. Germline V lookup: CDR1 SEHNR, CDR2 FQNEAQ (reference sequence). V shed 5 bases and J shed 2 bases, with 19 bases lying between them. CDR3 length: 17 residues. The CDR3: CASSPRLPAMAYNEQFF. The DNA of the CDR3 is TGTGCCAGCAGCCCGAGGCTACCTGCAATGGCCTACAATGAGCAGTTCTTC.

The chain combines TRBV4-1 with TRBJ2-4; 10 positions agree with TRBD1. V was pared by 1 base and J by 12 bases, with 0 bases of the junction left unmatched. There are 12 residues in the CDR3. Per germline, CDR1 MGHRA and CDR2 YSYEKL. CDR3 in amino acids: CASSQGDRGQYF. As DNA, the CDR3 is TGCGCCAGCAGCCAAGGGGACAGGGGTCAGTACTTC.

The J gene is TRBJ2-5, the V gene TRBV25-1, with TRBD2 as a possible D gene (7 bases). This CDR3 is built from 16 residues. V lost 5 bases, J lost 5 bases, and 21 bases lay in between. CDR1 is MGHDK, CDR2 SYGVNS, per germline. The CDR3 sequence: CASSPPRPGGAETQYF. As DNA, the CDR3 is TGTGCCAGCAGTCCTCCACGCCCGGGGGGCGCGGAGACCCAGTACTTC.

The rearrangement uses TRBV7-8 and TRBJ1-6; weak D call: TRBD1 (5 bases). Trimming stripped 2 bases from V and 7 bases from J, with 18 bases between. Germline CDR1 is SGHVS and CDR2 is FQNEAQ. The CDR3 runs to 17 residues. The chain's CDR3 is CASSLWGEGFENSPLHF. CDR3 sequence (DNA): TGTGCCAGCAGCTTATGGGGGGAGGGTTTTGAGAATTCACCCCTCCACTTT.

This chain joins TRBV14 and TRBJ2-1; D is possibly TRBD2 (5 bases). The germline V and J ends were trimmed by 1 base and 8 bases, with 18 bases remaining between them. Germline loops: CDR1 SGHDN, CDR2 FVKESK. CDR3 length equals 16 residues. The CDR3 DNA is TGTGCCAGCAGCCAAGGACCGCGGACTCCTCCCTATGAGCAGTTCTTC. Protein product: CASSQGPRTPPYEQFF.

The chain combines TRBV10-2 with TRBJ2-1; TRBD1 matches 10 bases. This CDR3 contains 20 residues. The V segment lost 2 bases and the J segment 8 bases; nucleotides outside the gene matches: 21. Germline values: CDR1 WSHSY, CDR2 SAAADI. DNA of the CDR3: TGCGCCAGCAGTGAGATCGCTACCAAAAGCCCGGACAGGGGGGTTGATGAGCAGTTCTTC. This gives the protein CASSEIATKSPDRGVDEQFF.

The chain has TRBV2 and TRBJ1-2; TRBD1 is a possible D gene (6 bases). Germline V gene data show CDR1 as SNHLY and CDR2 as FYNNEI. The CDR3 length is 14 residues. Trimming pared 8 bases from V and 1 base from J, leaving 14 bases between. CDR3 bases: TGTGCCAGCGAAGGGGGGGTCTTTAACTATGGCTACACCTTC. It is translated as CASEGGVFNYGYTF.

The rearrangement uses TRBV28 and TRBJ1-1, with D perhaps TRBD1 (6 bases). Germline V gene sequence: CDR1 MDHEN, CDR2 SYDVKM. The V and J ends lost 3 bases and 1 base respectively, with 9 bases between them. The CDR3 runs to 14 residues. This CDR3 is CASSFPDRNTEAFF. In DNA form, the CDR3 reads TGTGCCAGCAGTTTCCCGGACAGGAACACTGAAGCTTTCTTT.

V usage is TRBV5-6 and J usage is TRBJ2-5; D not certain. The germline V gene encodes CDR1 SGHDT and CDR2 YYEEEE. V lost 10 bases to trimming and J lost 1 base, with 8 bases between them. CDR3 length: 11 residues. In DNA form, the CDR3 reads TGTGCCCTCACAGCCCAAGAGACCCAGTACTTC. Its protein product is CALTAQETQYF.

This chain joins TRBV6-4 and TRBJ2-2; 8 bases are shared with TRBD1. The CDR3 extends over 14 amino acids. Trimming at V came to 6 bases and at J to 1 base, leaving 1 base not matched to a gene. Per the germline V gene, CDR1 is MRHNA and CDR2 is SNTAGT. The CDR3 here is CASSGQGNTGELFF. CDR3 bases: TGTGCCAGCAGCGGACAGGGGAACACCGGGGAGCTGTTTTTT.

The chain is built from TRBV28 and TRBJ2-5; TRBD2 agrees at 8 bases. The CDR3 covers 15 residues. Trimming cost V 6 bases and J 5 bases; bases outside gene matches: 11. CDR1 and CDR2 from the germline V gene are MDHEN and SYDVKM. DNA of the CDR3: TGTGCCAGCAGCTCCGGGACTAGGGCGAAGGAGACCCAGTACTTC. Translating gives CASSSGTRAKETQYF.

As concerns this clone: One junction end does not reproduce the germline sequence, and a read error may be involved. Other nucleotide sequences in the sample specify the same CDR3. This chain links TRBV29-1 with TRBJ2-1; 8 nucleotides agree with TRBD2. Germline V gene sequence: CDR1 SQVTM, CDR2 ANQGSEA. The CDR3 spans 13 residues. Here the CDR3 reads CSVEVGTRYEQFF. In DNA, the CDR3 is TGCAGCGTCGAAGTTGGGACTAGGTACGAACAGTTCTTC.

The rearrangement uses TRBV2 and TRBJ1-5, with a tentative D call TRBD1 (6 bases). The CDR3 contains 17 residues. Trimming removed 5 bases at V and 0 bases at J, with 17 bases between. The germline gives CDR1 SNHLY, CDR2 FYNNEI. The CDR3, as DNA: TGTGCCAGCAGTCAAACCGGGACACTTTATAGCAATCAGCCCCAGCATTTT. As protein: CASSQTGTLYSNQPQHF.

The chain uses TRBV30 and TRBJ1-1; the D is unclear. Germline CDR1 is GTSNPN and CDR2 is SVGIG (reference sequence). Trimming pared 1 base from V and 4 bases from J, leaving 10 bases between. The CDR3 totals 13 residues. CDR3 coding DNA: TGTGCCTGGAGTGCCCCGGGAGGCACTGAAGCTTTCTTT. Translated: CAWSAPGGTEAFF.

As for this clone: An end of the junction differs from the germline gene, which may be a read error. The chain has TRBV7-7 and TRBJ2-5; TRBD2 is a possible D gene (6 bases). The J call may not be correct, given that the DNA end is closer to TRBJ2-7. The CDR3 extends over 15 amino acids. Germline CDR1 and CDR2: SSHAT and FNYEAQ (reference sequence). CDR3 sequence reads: CASSLGDRGFYEQYF. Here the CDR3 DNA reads TGTGCTAGCAGCTTAGGAGATCGGGGGTTCTACGAGCAGTACTTC.

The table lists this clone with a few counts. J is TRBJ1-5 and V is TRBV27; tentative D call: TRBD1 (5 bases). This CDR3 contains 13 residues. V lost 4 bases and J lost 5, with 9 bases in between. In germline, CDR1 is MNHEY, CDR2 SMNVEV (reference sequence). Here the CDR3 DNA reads TGTGCCAGCAGTTGGGGCAGGGATCAGCCCCAGCATTTT. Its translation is CASSWGRDQPQHF.

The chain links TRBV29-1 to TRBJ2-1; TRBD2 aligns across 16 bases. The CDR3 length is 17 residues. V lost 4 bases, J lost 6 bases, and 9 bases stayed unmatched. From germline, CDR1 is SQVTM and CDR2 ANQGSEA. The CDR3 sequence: CSVGAGLAGGPVNEQFF. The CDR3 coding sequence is TGCAGCGTTGGGGCGGGACTAGCGGGGGGGCCGGTCAATGAGCAGTTCTTC.

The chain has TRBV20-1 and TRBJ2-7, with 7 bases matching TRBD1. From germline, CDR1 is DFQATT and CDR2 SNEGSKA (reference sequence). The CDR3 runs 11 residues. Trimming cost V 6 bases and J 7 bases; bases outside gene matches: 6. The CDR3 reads CSATDRKEQYF. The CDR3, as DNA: TGCAGTGCCACGGACAGGAAGGAGCAGTACTTC.

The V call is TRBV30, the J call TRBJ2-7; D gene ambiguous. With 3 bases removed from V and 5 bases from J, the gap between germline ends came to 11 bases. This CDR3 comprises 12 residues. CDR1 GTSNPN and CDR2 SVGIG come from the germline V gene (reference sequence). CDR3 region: CAWSPYPDEQYF. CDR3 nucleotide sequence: TGTGCCTGGAGCCCGTACCCGGACGAGCAGTACTTC.

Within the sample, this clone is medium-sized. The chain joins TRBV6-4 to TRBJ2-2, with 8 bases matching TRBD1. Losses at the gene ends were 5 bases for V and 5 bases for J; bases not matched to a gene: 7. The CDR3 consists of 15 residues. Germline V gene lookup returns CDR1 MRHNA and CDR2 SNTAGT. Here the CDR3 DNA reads TGTGCCAGCAGTCCGGGGACAGGCGAAACCGGGGAGCTGTTTTTT. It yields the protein CASSPGTGETGELFF.

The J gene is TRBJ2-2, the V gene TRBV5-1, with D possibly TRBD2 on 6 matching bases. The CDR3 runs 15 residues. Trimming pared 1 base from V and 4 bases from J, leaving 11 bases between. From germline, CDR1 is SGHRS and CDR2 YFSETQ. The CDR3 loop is CASSLSGGTTGELFF. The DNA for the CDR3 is TGCGCCAGCAGCTTGTCCGGGGGAACCACCGGGGAGCTGTTTTTT.

The CDR3 here is CASSSRSRELFF. The CDR3 coding sequence is TGTGCCAGCAGCTCCAGATCCCGGGAGCTGTTTTTT. V is TRBV9 and J is TRBJ2-2; D is undetermined. The V end was cut by 4 bases, the J end by 9 bases, with 10 bases between. This CDR3 is built from 12 residues. CDR1 is SGDLS and CDR2 is YYNGEE in the germline V gene.